This T cell receptor beta chain originates from a study of shared clonotypes between healthy human individuals. Study summary: Those who served as donors were two women and three men between the ages of 18 and 49. General study points: On the whole, naive subsets had larger estimated richness than memory subsets had.

As regards this clone: Its antigen is not identified.

Adult Caucasians living in Nashville, Tennessee made up all of the donors. From CD4+ cells came CD45RA+ naive and CD45RA-negative memory subsets. Germline CDR1 SGHRS, CDR2 YFSETQ. This CDR3 contains 15 residues. V gave up 0 bases and J gave up 7 bases, with 14 bases separating them. Clones were sequenced by immunoSEQ multiplex PCR, and TCRdb holds only the in-frame ones, with some missing. The repertoire holds 1.5 million to 1.9 million clones, with 98% as singletons. The clonotype was recovered from a man younger than 45 in good health. The sample consisted of naive CD4+ T cells sorted from blood. Subset denoted: CD45RA+ positively selected. The chain uses TRBV5-1 and TRBJ2-1; D assignment may be TRBD1 or TRBD2 (6 bases each). CDR3 bases: TGCGCCAGCAGCTTGGAGGGGGGCGAAAGGAATGAGCAGTTCTTC. The encoded protein is CASSLEGGERNEQFF. Filled out from reference TRBV5-1 and TRBJ2-1, the complete variable domain reads KAGVTQTPRYLIKTRGQQVTLSCSPISGHRSVSWYQQTPGQGLQFLFEYFSETQRNKGNFPGRFSGRQFSNSRSEMNVSTLELGDSALYLCASSLEGGERNEQFFGPGTRLTVL.